A selection of T cell receptor beta chains follows, all from one sample in a study of CD8 T cells in ankylosing spondylitis. TCRdb reanalysed the 5' RACE reads using MiXCR and keeps one entry per CDR3 protein. The sample lists almost 30,000 distinct CDR3 sequences; 5% to 5.5% were seen once. Sequenced material: blood, either unsorted or a sorted T cell fraction (not recorded which). These receptors all come from a female donor with ankylosing spondylitis or in good health (not recorded which). CDR3s include the opening cysteine and the closing phenylalanine or tryptophan. The order of the fields is J gene, clone size, V gene, D gene, CDR3 DNA, CDR3 protein. The D gene is left open where the match is weak. Rows may omit the clone size; those that give it use once, few, many or a size class.

>TRBJ2-1|many|TRBV9|-
TGTGCCAGCAGCGTAGCGAGTGTCGGTGAGCAGTTCTTC
CASSVASVGEQFF
>TRBJ2-7|many|TRBV9|-
TGTGCCAGCAGCGTAGACCCCTCCTCCCGCTACGAGCAGTACTTC
CASSVDPSSRYEQYF
>TRBJ2-2|many|TRBV9|-
TGTGCCAGCAGCGTAGGGGTAACCGCTACCGGGGAGCTGTTTTTT
CASSVGVTATGELFF
>TRBJ2-1|many|TRBV9|-
TGTGCCAGCAGTCCAGGGGGGCATTCTGGCTACAATGAGCAGTTCTTC
CASSPGGHSGYNEQFF
>TRBJ1-1|many|TRBV9|-
TGTGCCAGCAGCCAGAGAGTGGTGAACACTGAAGCTTTCTTT
CASSQRVVNTEAFF
>TRBJ2-2|many|TRBV9|TRBD2
TGTGCCAGCAGCCCCGTGAGGTCACTAGCGGACGCCACCGGGGAGCTGTTTTTT
CASSPVRSLADATGELFF
>TRBJ1-5|many|TRBV9|TRBD1
TGTGCCAGCAGCGCCGGGACAGGGGGCAATCAGCCCCAGCATTTT
CASSAGTGGNQPQHF
>TRBJ1-2|many|TRBV9|-
TGTGCCAGCAGCGTAGCTCCGGGGGCGCAGGGCTATGGCTACACCTTC
CASSVAPGAQGYGYTF
>TRBJ2-7|many|TRBV9|TRBD2
TGTGCCAGCAGCCCCTGGACTAGCGGGGGTTTCCCCTCCTACGAGCAGTACTTC
CASSPWTSGGFPSYEQYF
>TRBJ2-7|medium-sized|TRBV9|TRBD2
TGTGCCAGCAGCCCTACCCCGGGGGGGCTAGCGGCCTACGAGCAGTACTTC
CASSPTPGGLAAYEQYF
>TRBJ2-1|-|TRBV9|-
TGTGCCAGCAGCGTAGACATGGGTGAGCAGTTCTTC
CASSVDMGEQFF
>TRBJ2-6|many|TRBV9|-
TGTGCCAGCAGCGTAGAGCCAGGTGGCTCTGGGGCCAACGTCCTGACTTTC
CASSVEPGGSGANVLTF
>TRBJ1-6|many|TRBV9|TRBD1
TGTGCCAGCAGCGCAGGGGGCCCTTCACCCCTCCACTTT
CASSAGGPSPLHF
>TRBJ2-5|medium-sized|TRBV9|-
TGTGCCAGCAGCGTCCAGACGGGAGAGACCCAGTACTTC
CASSVQTGETQYF
>TRBJ1-1|-|TRBV9|-
TGTGCCAGCAGCGTAGCTTTAGGGACTGAAGCTTTCTTT
CASSVALGTEAFF
>TRBJ1-1|many|TRBV9|-
TGTGCCAGCAGCGTAGAAGCAATCAACACTGAAGCTTTCTTT
CASSVEAINTEAFF
>TRBJ2-3|few|TRBV5-8|-
TGTGCCAGCAGCTCGCCGGGGGACACAGATACGCAGTATTTT
CASSSPGDTDTQYF
>TRBJ2-7|many|TRBV9|TRBD2
TGTGCCAGCAGCGTAGGGGGTAGCGGGGGTTACGAGCAGTACTTC
CASSVGGSGGYEQYF
>TRBJ1-6|-|TRBV9|-
TGTGCCAGCAGCGAGACCCCGGTGGGGAATTCACCCCTCCACTTT
CASSETPVGNSPLHF
>TRBJ2-2|few|TRBV9|-
TGTGCCAGCAGCGTATCATGGGAGACCGGGGAGCTGTTTTTT
CASSVSWETGELFF
>TRBJ2-3|few|TRBV9|-
TGTGCCAGCAGCGTAGAAGCGGACCATTACACAGATACGCAGTATTTT
CASSVEADHYTDTQYF
>TRBJ2-3|-|TRBV9|-
TGTGCCAGCAGCGTAATTGCAGGCACAGATACGCAGTATTTT
CASSVIAGTDTQYF
>TRBJ2-7|-|TRBV9|-
TGTGCCAGCAGCGTAGGATGGGAGACCTACGAGCAGTACTTC
CASSVGWETYEQYF
>TRBJ2-1|-|TRBV9|TRBD2
TGTGCCAGCAGCGTAGCCCCCACTAGCGGGAGACTCAATGAGCAGTTCTTC
CASSVAPTSGRLNEQFF
>TRBJ2-3|many|TRBV9|-
TGTGCCAGCAGCGTAACTACGAATAGCGCCCAAACAGATACGCAGTATTTT
CASSVTTNSAQTDTQYF
>TRBJ2-7|many|TRBV9|-
TGTGCCAGCAGCGTAGTTCCGGAGGGCTACGAGCAGTACTTC
CASSVVPEGYEQYF
>TRBJ2-1|-|TRBV9|-
TGTGCCAGCAGCGTAGTTGGCAGGGGCTACAATGAGCAGTTCTTC
CASSVVGRGYNEQFF
>TRBJ2-1|-|TRBV9|-
TGTGCCAGCAGCGTAGAGCCGGGGTCTGAGCAGTTCTTC
CASSVEPGSEQFF
>TRBJ2-1|many|TRBV9|TRBD1
TGTGCCAGCAGCGTAGGGACAGGGGGCAATGAGCAGTTCTTC
CASSVGTGGNEQFF
>TRBJ2-1|-|TRBV9|-
TGTGCCAGCAGCGGACAGAGGGGGGCGGAGCAGTTCTTC
CASSGQRGAEQFF
>TRBJ2-5|many|TRBV9|TRBD2
TGTGCCAGCAGCCCGACTAGCGGGAGGCTGATGGGGGAGACCCAGTACTTC
CASSPTSGRLMGETQYF
>TRBJ2-1|few|TRBV9|-
TGTGCCAGCAGCCCTCAGGCAGGGGGGAACCATGAGCAGTTCTTC
CASSPQAGGNHEQFF
>TRBJ1-3|medium-sized|TRBV9|TRBD1
TGTGCCAGCAGCTTCGGGACAGGGGTCTCTGGAAACACCATATATTTT
CASSFGTGVSGNTIYF
>TRBJ2-1|many|TRBV9|-
TGTGCCAGCAGCGTAATAGGGAATGAGCAGTTCTTC
CASSVIGNEQFF
>TRBJ2-3|few|TRBV9|-
TGTGCCAGCAGCGTAGCGGCAGGGGCAACAGATACGCAGTATTTT
CASSVAAGATDTQYF
>TRBJ2-1|many|TRBV9|TRBD1
TGTGCCAGCAGCGGAGGGGACAGAGCCCGTGAGCAGTTCTTC
CASSGGDRAREQFF
>TRBJ2-1|many|TRBV9|-
TGTGCCAGCAGCGCTCGCCTAGCGTCAGGTTTGCATGAGCAGTTCTTC
CASSARLASGLHEQFF
>TRBJ2-2|many|TRBV9|TRBD2
TGTGCCAGCAGCTTGGGACTAGCGGAGTACACCGGGGAGCTGTTTTTT
CASSLGLAEYTGELFF
>TRBJ1-2|few|TRBV9|-
TGTGCCAGCAGCGTAGACGGAGGGGTCTATGGCTACACCTTC
CASSVDGGVYGYTF
>TRBJ1-3|medium-sized|TRBV9|TRBD1
TGTGCCAGCAGCGTAGCTACGAGGCAGGGGGCTGGAAACACCATATATTTT
CASSVATRQGAGNTIYF
>TRBJ2-1|many|TRBV9|TRBD2
TGTGCCAGCAGCCCCCCGGGACTAGCGGGGGGGCTAAATGAGCAGTTCTTC
CASSPPGLAGGLNEQFF
>TRBJ1-4|few|TRBV9|-
TGTGCCAGCAGCGTGGGCATAATACCTGAAAAACTGTTTTTT
CASSVGIIPEKLFF
>TRBJ1-2|many|TRBV9|-
TGTGCCAGCAGCGGGGGTGGTGGCTACACCTTC
CASSGGGGYTF
>TRBJ2-3|many|TRBV9|TRBD2
TGTGCCAGCAGCGTAGGACTAGCGGGGGGTCGCACAGATACGCAGTATTTT
CASSVGLAGGRTDTQYF
>TRBJ2-7|few|TRBV9|TRBD2
TGTGCCAGCAGCATCACTGGGACTAGCGGCTTCTACGAGCAGTACTTC
CASSITGTSGFYEQYF
>TRBJ1-2|medium-sized|TRBV9|TRBD1
TGTGCCAGCAGGCGTACCGGGACAGCCATTCCCGGCTACACCTTC
CASRRTGTAIPGYTF
>TRBJ2-5|few|TRBV9|TRBD2
TGTGCCAGCAGCGTAGGGATAGCGGGGAGCCAAGAGACCCAGTACTTC
CASSVGIAGSQETQYF
>TRBJ1-1|few|TRBV9|-
TGTGCCAGCAGCGTAGGACCGGAGGACGACACTGAAGCTTTCTTT
CASSVGPEDDTEAFF
>TRBJ2-2|many|TRBV9|-
TGTGCCAGCAGCCCGCTTCCCAGACAGACTAACACCGGGGAGCTGTTTTTT
CASSPLPRQTNTGELFF
>TRBJ2-1|many|TRBV9|-
TGTGCCAGCAGCGTAGACTCCTACAATGAGCAGTTCTTC
CASSVDSYNEQFF
>TRBJ2-1|many|TRBV9|-
TGTGCCAGCAGCAAGACTGACAATGAGCAGTTCTTC
CASSKTDNEQFF
>TRBJ2-5|many|TRBV9|TRBD2
TGTGCCAGCAGCATCACAGCGGGAGCAGAGACCCAGTACTTC
CASSITAGAETQYF
>TRBJ2-2|many|TRBV6-4|-
TGTGCCAGCAATGATATCAGGGATACCGGGGAGCTGTTTTTT
CASNDIRDTGELFF